Described below is a single TCR beta chain sequence and its context. Its antigen is unknown. The CDR3 extends over 15 amino acids. Deletions cut 4 bases from V and 5 bases from J, with 15 bases between. Germline values: CDR1 MGHRA, CDR2 YSYEKL. The sample originates from a study of CD8 T cells in ankylosing spondylitis. Study-level points and caveats: It appeared that ankylosing spondylitis blood was characterized by a TCR beta motif of several highly homologous variants.

Quantitative 5'-RACE was performed with molecular barcodes, and it yielded the TCR beta libraries. MiXCR was run by TCRdb on the 5' RACE reads, yielding one entry per CDR3 protein. The sample has about 150,000 distinct CDR3 sequences; under 45% are singletons. The chain is built from TRBV4-1 and TRBJ1-5; a weak D match, TRBD1 (6 bases). Material: synovial fluid, either unsorted or a sorted T cell fraction (not recorded which). The receptor's source is a male donor with ankylosing spondylitis. CDR3: CASSLLQGIYQPQHF. In DNA form, the CDR3 reads TGCGCCAGCAGCCTGCTACAGGGAATCTATCAGCCCCAGCATTTT.